This T cell receptor beta chain was found in a study of siplizumab effects on memory and regulatory T cells. Only a few counts were recorded for this clone. Profiled with immunoSEQ multiplex PCR; TCRdb holds only in-frame clones, not every one. The sample yields about 94,000 clones, 90% to 95% seen once. CDR1 is SEHNR, CDR2 FQNEAQ, per germline (reference sequence). Trimming removed 5 bases at V and 4 bases at J, with 17 bases between. This CDR3 comprises 15 residues. This clonotype was sampled from a human donor in good health. The sequenced material came from non-Treg CD4+ T cells sorted from blood. The rearrangement joins TRBV7-9 to TRBJ1-1, with D maybe TRBD1 (5 bases). CDR3 amino acids: CASSPLPQGGTEAFF. CDR3 nucleotides: TGTGCCAGCAGCCCCCTCCCGCAGGGTGGCACTGAAGCTTTCTTT.